Below are 21 T cell receptor beta chains sequenced from a single sample in a study of OX40 agonist ivuxolimab in advanced cancers. The data were produced by immunoSEQ multiplex PCR, yet TCRdb's version contains in-frame clones alone and is incomplete. This sample has around 26,000 clones, with around 77% found just once. Specimen: CD4+ or CD8+ T cells sorted from blood, collected in a trial of the OX40 agonist ivuxolimab. All receptors come from an adult with an advanced solid tumor such as melanoma, head and neck, liver or kidney cancer.

This chain uses TRBV7-9 with TRBJ2-5, with 7 bases identical to TRBD1. Trimming took 5 bases from V and 3 from J; bases not matched to a gene: 12. Germline CDR1 reads SEHNR; CDR2 reads FQNEAQ (reference sequence). This CDR3 is built from 16 residues. CDR3 nucleotide sequence: TGTGCCAGCAGCCGCGACAGGGCTCCTCGGAAAGAGACCCAGTACTTC. Its translation is CASSRDRAPRKETQYF.

The rearrangement links TRBV7-9 to TRBJ2-3; 12 bases fit TRBD2. The CDR3 totals 18 residues. V was pared by 2 bases and J by 2 bases, with 8 bases of the junction left unmatched. Germline assignment: CDR1 SEHNR and CDR2 FQNEAQ (reference sequence). The CDR3 sequence: CASSLPPRLAGATDTQYF. The CDR3, as DNA: TGTGCCAGCAGCTTACCCCCTAGACTAGCGGGGGCCACAGATACGCAGTATTTT.

The chain couples TRBV27 to TRBJ2-7; D assignment may be TRBD1 or TRBD2 (5 bases each). CDR3 length equals 13 residues. Trimming pared 4 bases from V and 6 bases from J, leaving 13 bases between. Germline lookup yields CDR1 MNHEY and CDR2 SMNVEV (reference sequence). The CDR3 here is CASSWGREREQYF. CDR3 coding DNA: TGTGCCAGCAGTTGGGGCAGGGAGCGCGAGCAGTACTTC.

The V gene is TRBV10-3, the J gene TRBJ1-5; D possibly corresponds to TRBD1 (6 bases). Germline V gives CDR1 ENHRY, CDR2 SYGVKD. The CDR3 extends over 14 amino acids. Deletions cut 2 bases from V and 5 bases from J, with 10 bases between. The DNA of the CDR3 is TGTGCCATCAGTGAGGGCAGGGGAGATCAGCCCCAGCATTTT. Translating gives CAISEGRGDQPQHF.

This clone is labeled medium-sized. The chain links TRBV7-7 to TRBJ2-7, with TRBD1 matching over 9 bases. CDR3 length equals 14 residues. V shed 4 bases, J shed 7 bases, and the junction held 8 bases outside the gene matches. Germline V lookup: CDR1 SSHAT, CDR2 FNYEAQ (reference sequence). In DNA form, the CDR3 reads TGTGCCAGCAGCTCCCAACAGGGGGCTCGGGAGCAGTACTTC. Translated: CASSSQQGAREQYF.

This chain joins TRBV18 and TRBJ1-4; D is undetermined. V lost 3 bases and J 4 bases, leaving 9 bases between the germline ends. The germline V gene encodes CDR1 KGHSH and CDR2 LQKENI. CDR3 size: 14 residues. The CDR3 loop reads CASSPFQNNEKLFF. CDR3 coding DNA: TGTGCCAGCTCACCTTTTCAGAATAATGAAAAACTGTTTTTT. The whole variable domain, remainder taken from reference TRBV18 and TRBJ1-4, is NAGVMQNPRHLVRRRGQEARLRCSPMKGHSHVYWYRQLPEEGLKFMVYLQKENIIDESGMPKERFSAEFPKEGPSILRIQQVVRGDSAAYFCASSPFQNNEKLFFGSGTQLSVL.

The chain recombines TRBV18 with TRBJ2-5; D is undetermined. The CDR3 covers 13 residues. V was cut by 6 bases and J by 2 bases, with 10 bases left in between. Germline CDR1 reads KGHSH; CDR2 reads LQKENI. The CDR3: CASSKDLQETQYF. The CDR3 DNA sequence: TGTGCCAGCTCGAAGGACCTTCAAGAGACCCAGTACTTC. Drawing the rest from reference TRBV18 and TRBJ2-5, the complete variable domain is NAGVMQNPRHLVRRRGQEARLRCSPMKGHSHVYWYRQLPEEGLKFMVYLQKENIIDESGMPKERFSAEFPKEGPSILRIQQVVRGDSAAYFCASSKDLQETQYFGPGTRLLVL.

The chain carries TRBV7-3 and TRBJ1-6; the match to TRBD1 covers 7 bases. The CDR3 is 16 residues long. Germline CDR1 SGHTA, CDR2 FQGTGA. The J segment lost 7 bases and the V segment lost 2 bases, leaving 8 bases of the junction unmatched. CDR3 nucleotides: TGTGCCAGCAGCTTAGGGTCGACAGGGCGGAATTCACCCCTCCACTTT. This codes for CASSLGSTGRNSPLHF.

This clone was seen a single time. The CDR3 protein is CASSDSTSGLAKNIQYF. For the CDR3, the DNA is TGCGCCAGCAGCGACTCGACTAGCGGGCTAGCCAAAAACATTCAGTACTTC. The chain joins TRBV5-1 to TRBJ2-4; 10 nucleotides align to TRBD2. This CDR3 is 17 amino acids long. Germline CDR1 and CDR2: SGHRS and YFSETQ. Trimming removed 4 bases from V and 0 bases from J; junction bases left unmatched: 7.

This chain links TRBV19 with TRBJ1-1, with D perhaps TRBD1 (5 bases). Deletions cut 6 bases from V and 5 bases from J, with 19 bases between. From germline, CDR1 is LNHDA and CDR2 SQIVND (reference sequence). This CDR3 is 15 amino acids long. CDR3 amino acids: CASSLRQTRRTEAFF. The CDR3 DNA reads as TGTGCCAGTAGCCTTAGACAGACCCGAAGGACTGAAGCTTTCTTT.

The chain carries TRBV29-1 and TRBJ2-1, with D unresolved. The CDR3 extends over 12 amino acids. The V gene lost 6 bases and the J gene lost 8 bases, with 14 bases spanning the gap. Germline V gene sequence: CDR1 SQVTM, CDR2 ANQGSEA. The CDR3 loop is CSVPTGSYEQFF. In DNA, the CDR3 is TGCAGCGTCCCGACCGGCAGCTATGAGCAGTTCTTC.

The chain couples TRBV30 to TRBJ1-1; 10 bases align to TRBD1. V trimming: 4 bases; J trimming: 7 bases; junction bases outside the gene matches: 3. This CDR3 region has 12 residues. The V gene's germline CDR1 is GTSNPN and CDR2 SVGIG (reference sequence). CDR3 nucleotide sequence: TGTGCCTGGAAGTGGACAGGGGGTGAAGCTTTCTTT. It encodes CAWKWTGGEAFF.

This chain joins TRBV25-1 and TRBJ2-3, with 8 bases identical to TRBD1. V trimming: 5 bases; J trimming: 0 bases; junction bases outside the gene matches: 7. Germline values: CDR1 MGHDK, CDR2 SYGVNS. This CDR3 is 16 amino acids long. The CDR3 DNA follows: TGTGCCAGCAGTCCTTGGGGACAGGTTAGCACAGATACGCAGTATTTT. Protein product: CASSPWGQVSTDTQYF.

The chain uses TRBV5-1 and TRBJ2-6, with D hard to call. The V end was cut by 0 bases, the J end by 2 bases, with 9 bases between. This CDR3 is built from 16 residues. Germline V gene sequence: CDR1 SGHRS, CDR2 YFSETQ. The CDR3 protein is CASSLAAAPGANVLTF. CDR3 coding DNA: TGCGCCAGCAGCTTGGCGGCAGCCCCTGGGGCCAACGTCCTGACTTTC.

CDR3 amino acids: CASSRQGTPEQYF. The CDR3 DNA reads TGTGCCAGCAGTAGACAGGGCACTCCTGAGCAGTACTTC. The rearrangement links TRBV11-3 to TRBJ2-7; TRBD1 matches at 7 bases. Germline values: CDR1 SGHNT, CDR2 YENEEA. The J segment lost 7 bases and the V segment lost 6 bases, leaving 9 bases of the junction unmatched. The CDR3 covers 13 residues. The full variable domain, its missing parts supplied by reference TRBV11-3 and TRBJ2-7, is EAGVVQSPRYKIIEKKQPVAFWCNPISGHNTLYWYLQNLGQGPELLIRYENEEAVDDSQLPKDRFSAERLKGVDSTLKIQPAELGDSAVYLCASSRQGTPEQYFGPGTRLTVT.

By proportion, this clone is medium-sized (0.01 to 0.1%). V gene TRBV5-4 combines with J gene TRBJ1-2, with TRBD1 as a possible D gene (6 bases). Trimming removed 2 bases at V and 5 bases at J, with 25 bases between. This CDR3 has 18 residues. Looked up from germline, CDR1 is SGHNT and CDR2 is YYREEE (reference sequence). CDR3 sequence: CASSLVIYRGAPTYGYTF. The CDR3 nucleotides are TGTGCCAGCAGCTTAGTAATTTATAGGGGGGCACCAACTTATGGCTACACCTTC.

CDR3 in DNA: TGTGCCAGCAGCGTAGCTACAGGTTGGTCGAGTGAGCAGTACTTC. Its translation: CASSVATGWSSEQYF. The rearrangement uses TRBV9 and TRBJ2-7; D possibly corresponds to TRBD1 (5 bases). V was cut by 0 bases and J by 7 bases, with 17 bases left in between. The CDR3 extends over 15 amino acids. Germline assignment: CDR1 SGDLS and CDR2 YYNGEE. The variable domain in full, with the rest retrieved from reference TRBV9 and TRBJ2-7, is DSGVTQTPKHLITATGQRVTLRCSPRSGDLSVYWYQQSLDQGLQFLIQYYNGEERAKGNILERFSAQQFPDLHSELNLSSLELGDSALYFCASSVATGWSSEQYFGPGTRLTVT.

The J gene is TRBJ2-7, the V gene TRBV5-1; D assignment may be TRBD1 or TRBD2 (6 bases each). The CDR3 runs 13 residues. Per the germline V gene, CDR1 is SGHRS and CDR2 is YFSETQ. Trimming removed 2 bases from V and 6 bases from J, with 12 bases in between. CDR3 in DNA: TGCGCCAGCAGCTTTTGGGGGGCTGGCGAGCAGTACTTC. Translation: CASSFWGAGEQYF.

This clone was counted a single time. This chain uses TRBV7-9 with TRBJ2-5; D unclear. Gene TRBJ2-7 matches the end of the DNA better, so the J call may be wrong. Germline CDR1 is SEHNR and CDR2 is FQNEAQ (reference sequence). The CDR3 runs to 11 residues. The CDR3 bases are TGTGCCAGCAGCCCCGGCGGCGAGCAGTACTTC. Translation gives CASSPGGEQYF.

V gene TRBV7-8 combines with J gene TRBJ2-1; D is perhaps TRBD1 (7 bases). Per the germline V gene, CDR1 is SGHVS and CDR2 is FQNEAQ. This CDR3 is 15 amino acids long. V shed 2 bases and J shed 4 bases, with 12 bases lying between them. The CDR3 protein is CASSLSEGAYNEQFF. Written as DNA, the CDR3 is TGTGCCAGCAGCTTATCGGAGGGGGCGTACAATGAGCAGTTCTTC.

This clone was observed once. This chain uses TRBV2 with TRBJ2-1; D possibly matches TRBD1 or TRBD2 (5 bases each). The CDR3 has 13 residues. Trimming cost V 8 bases and J 4 bases, with 12 bases left between them. Germline assignment: CDR1 SNHLY and CDR2 FYNNEI. The CDR3 is CASARDHYNEQFF. CDR3 DNA sequence: TGTGCCAGCGCCCGGGACCATTACAATGAGCAGTTCTTC.